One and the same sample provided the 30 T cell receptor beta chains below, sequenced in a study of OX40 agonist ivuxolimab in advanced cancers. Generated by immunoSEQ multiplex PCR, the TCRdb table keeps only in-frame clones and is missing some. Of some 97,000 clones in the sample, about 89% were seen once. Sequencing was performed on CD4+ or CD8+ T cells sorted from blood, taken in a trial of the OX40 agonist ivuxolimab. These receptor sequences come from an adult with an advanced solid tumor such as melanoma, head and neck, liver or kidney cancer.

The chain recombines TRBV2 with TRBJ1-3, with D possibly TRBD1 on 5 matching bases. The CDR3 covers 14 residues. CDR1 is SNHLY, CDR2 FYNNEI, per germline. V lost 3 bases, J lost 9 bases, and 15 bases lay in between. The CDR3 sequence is CASSDRGTLLTIYF. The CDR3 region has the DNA TGTGCCAGCAGTGATCGTGGGACGCTCCTCACCATATATTTT.

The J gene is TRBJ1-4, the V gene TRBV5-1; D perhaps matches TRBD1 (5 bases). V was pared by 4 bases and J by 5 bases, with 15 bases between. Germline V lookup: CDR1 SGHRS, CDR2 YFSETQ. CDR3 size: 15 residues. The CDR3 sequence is CASSPDQGGNEKLFF. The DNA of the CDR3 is TGCGCCAGCAGCCCAGACCAGGGAGGGAATGAAAAACTGTTTTTT.

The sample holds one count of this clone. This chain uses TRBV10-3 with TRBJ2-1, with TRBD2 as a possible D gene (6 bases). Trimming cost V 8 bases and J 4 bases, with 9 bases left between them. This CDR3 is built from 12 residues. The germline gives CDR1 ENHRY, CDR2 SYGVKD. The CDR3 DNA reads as TGTGCCATCCGGGAGCGGTACAATGAGCAGTTCTTC. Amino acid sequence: CAIRERYNEQFF.

The CDR3, as DNA: TGTGCCAGCAGCTTAGATAACACGAACACCGGGGAGCTGTTTTTT. It specifies CASSLDNTNTGELFF. This chain links TRBV7-9 with TRBJ2-2; no clear D gene. From germline, CDR1 is SEHNR and CDR2 FQNEAQ (reference sequence). Deletions cut 1 base from V and 0 bases from J, with 6 bases between. This CDR3 has 15 amino acids.

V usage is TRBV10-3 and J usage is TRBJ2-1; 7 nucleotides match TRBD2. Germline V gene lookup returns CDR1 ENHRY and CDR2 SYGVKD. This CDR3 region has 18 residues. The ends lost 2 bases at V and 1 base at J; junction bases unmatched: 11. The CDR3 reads CAISETTLAPPSYNEQFF. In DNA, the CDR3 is TGTGCCATCAGTGAGACTACACTAGCGCCTCCATCCTACAATGAGCAGTTCTTC.

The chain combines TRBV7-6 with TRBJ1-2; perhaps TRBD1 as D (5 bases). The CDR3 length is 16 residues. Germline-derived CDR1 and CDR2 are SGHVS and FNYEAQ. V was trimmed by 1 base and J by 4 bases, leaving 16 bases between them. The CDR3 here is CASSLGAGANLYGYTF. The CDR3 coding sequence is TGTGCCAGCAGCTTAGGGGCCGGGGCAAATCTCTATGGCTACACCTTC.

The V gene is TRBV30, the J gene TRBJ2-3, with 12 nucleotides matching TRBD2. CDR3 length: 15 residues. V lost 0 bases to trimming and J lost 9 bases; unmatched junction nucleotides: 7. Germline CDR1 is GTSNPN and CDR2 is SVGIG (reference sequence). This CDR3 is CAWSVKGGTSGTQYF. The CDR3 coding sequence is TGTGCCTGGAGTGTAAAGGGCGGGACTAGCGGGACGCAGTATTTT.

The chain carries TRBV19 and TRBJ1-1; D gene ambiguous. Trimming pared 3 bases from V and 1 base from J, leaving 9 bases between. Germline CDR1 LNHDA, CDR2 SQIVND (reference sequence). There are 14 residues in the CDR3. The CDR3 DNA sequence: TGTGCCAGTAGTATGAGGCCCCCGAACACTGAAGCTTTCTTT. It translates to CASSMRPPNTEAFF. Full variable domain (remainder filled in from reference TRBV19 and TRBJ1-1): DGGITQSPKYLFRKEGQNVTLSCEQNLNHDAMYWYRQDPGQGLRLIYYSQIVNDFQKGDIAEGYSVSREKKESFPLTVTSAQKNPTAFYLCASSMRPPNTEAFFGQGTRLTVV.

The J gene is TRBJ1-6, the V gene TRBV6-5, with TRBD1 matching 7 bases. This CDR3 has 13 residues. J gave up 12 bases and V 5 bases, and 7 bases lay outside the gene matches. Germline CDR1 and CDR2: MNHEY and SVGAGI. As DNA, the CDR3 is TGTGCCAGCAGTATCCAACAGGGGCTACCCCTCCACTTT. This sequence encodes CASSIQQGLPLHF.

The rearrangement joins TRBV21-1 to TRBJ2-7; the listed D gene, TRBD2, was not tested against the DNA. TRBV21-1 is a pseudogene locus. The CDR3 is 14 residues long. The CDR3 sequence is CASSKFVLLYEQYF. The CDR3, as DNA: TGTGCCAGCAGCAAATTCGTACTCCTCTACGAGCAGTACTTC.

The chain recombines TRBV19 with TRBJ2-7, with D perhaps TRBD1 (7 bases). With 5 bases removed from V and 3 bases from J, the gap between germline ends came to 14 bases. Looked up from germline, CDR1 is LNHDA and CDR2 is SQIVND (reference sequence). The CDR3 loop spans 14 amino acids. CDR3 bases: TGTGCCAGTAGTTCCCCAGGGGGGTACTACGAGCAGTACTTC. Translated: CASSSPGGYYEQYF. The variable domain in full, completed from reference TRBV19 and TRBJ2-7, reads DGGITQSPKYLFRKEGQNVTLSCEQNLNHDAMYWYRQDPGQGLRLIYYSQIVNDFQKGDIAEGYSVSREKKESFPLTVTSAQKNPTAFYLCASSSPGGYYEQYFGPGTRLTVT.

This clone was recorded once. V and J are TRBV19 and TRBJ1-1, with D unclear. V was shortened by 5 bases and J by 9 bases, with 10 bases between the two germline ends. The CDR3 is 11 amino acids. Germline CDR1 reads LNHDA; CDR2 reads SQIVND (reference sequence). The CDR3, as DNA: TGTGCCAGTAGTCGGCTTTATCAAGCTTTCTTT. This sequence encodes CASSRLYQAFF.

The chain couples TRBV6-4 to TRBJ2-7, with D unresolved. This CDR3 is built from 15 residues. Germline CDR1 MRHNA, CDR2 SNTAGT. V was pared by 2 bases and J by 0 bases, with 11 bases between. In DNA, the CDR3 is TGTGCCAGCAGTGACCCCCCCCAGGACTCCTACGAGCAGTACTTC. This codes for CASSDPPQDSYEQYF.

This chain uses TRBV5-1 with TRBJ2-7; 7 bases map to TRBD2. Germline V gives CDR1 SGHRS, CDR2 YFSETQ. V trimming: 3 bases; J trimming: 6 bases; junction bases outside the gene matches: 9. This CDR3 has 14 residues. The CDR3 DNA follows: TGCGCCAGCAGCTCCCAACGCGGGACTACCGAGCAGTACTTC. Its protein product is CASSSQRGTTEQYF.

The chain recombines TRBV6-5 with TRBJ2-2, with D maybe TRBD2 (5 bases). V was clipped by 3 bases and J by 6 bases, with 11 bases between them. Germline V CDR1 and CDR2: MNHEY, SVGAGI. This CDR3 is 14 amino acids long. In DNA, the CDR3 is TGTGCCAGCAGTTATTTCCCCGGGGCCGGGGAGCTGTTTTTT. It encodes CASSYFPGAGELFF.

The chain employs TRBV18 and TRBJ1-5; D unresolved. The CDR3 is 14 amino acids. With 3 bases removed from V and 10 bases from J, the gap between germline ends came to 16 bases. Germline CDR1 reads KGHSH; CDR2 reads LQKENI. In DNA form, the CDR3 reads TGTGCCAGCTCACCGGACGTCGGCGTTTTACCCCAGCATTTT. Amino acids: CASSPDVGVLPQHF.

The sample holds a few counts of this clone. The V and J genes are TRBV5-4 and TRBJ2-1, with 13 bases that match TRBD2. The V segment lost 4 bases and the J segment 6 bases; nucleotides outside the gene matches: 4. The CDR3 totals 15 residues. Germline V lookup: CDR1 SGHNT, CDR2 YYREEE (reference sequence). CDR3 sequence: CASSKGLAGTNEQFF. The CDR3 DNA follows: TGTGCCAGCAGCAAGGGACTAGCGGGGACCAATGAGCAGTTCTTC.

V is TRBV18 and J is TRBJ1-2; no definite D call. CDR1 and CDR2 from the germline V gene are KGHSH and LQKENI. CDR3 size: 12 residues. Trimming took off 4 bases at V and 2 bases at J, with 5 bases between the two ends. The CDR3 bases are TGTGCCAGCTCACAGGAGAACTATGGCTACACCTTC. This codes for CASSQENYGYTF.

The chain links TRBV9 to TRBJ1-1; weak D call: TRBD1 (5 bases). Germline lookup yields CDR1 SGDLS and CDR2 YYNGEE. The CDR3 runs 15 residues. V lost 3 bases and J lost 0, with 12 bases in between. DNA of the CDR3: TGTGCCAGCAGCGGCGGAGACAGACTGAACACTGAAGCTTTCTTT. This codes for CASSGGDRLNTEAFF. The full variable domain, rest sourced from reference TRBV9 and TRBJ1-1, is DSGVTQTPKHLITATGQRVTLRCSPRSGDLSVYWYQQSLDQGLQFLIQYYNGEERAKGNILERFSAQQFPDLHSELNLSSLELGDSALYFCASSGGDRLNTEAFFGQGTRLTVV.

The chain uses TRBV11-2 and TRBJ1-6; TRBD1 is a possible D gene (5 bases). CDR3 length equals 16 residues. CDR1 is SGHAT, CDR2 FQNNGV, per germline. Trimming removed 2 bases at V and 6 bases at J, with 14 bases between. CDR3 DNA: TGTGCCAGCAGCTTATACGTCAGGGTTGGTAATTCACCCCTCCACTTT. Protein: CASSLYVRVGNSPLHF.

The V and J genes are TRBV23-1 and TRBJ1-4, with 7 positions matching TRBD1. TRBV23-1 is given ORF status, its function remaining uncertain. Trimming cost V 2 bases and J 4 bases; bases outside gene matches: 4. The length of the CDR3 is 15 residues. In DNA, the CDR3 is TGCGCCAGCAGTCAAGACAGGGCGAATAATGAAAAACTGTTTTTT. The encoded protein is CASSQDRANNEKLFF.

The CDR3 sequence is CASSRGLAGAGTDTQYF. CDR3 nucleotide sequence: TGCGCCAGCAGTAGGGGACTAGCGGGGGCAGGGACAGATACGCAGTATTTT. The chain carries TRBV5-1 and TRBJ2-3; 14 bases map to TRBD2. CDR3 length: 17 amino acids. The J segment lost 3 bases and the V segment lost 5 bases, leaving 8 bases of the junction unmatched. Per the germline V gene, CDR1 is SGHRS and CDR2 is YFSETQ.

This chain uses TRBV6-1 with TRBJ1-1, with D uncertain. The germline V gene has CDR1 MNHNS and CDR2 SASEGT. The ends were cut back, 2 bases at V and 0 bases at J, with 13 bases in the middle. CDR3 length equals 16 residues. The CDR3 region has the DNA TGTGCCAGCAGTGAATTATCCAGCACCATGAACACTGAAGCTTTCTTT. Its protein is CASSELSSTMNTEAFF.

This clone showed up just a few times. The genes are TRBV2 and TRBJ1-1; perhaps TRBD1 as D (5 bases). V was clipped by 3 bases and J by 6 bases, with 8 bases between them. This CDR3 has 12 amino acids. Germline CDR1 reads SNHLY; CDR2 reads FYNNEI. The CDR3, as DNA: TGTGCCAGCAGTGACTCGGGGGCTGAAGCTTTCTTT. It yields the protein CASSDSGAEAFF.

CDR3: CAWKIRQGRRTDTQYF. The CDR3 DNA sequence: TGTGCCTGGAAAATCCGACAGGGACGGCGCACAGATACGCAGTATTTT. This sequence joins TRBV30 and TRBJ2-3; 7 bases map to TRBD1. With 4 bases clipped from V and 1 base from J, the junction kept 11 bases outside the gene matches. CDR1 and CDR2 from the germline V gene are GTSNPN and SVGIG (reference sequence). The CDR3 loop spans 16 amino acids.

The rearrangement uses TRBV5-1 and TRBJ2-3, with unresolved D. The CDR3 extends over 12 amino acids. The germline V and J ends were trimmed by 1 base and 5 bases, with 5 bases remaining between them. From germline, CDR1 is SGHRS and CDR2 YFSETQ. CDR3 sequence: CASSLPQDTQYF. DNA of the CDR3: TGCGCCAGCAGCTTGCCTCAAGATACGCAGTATTTT.

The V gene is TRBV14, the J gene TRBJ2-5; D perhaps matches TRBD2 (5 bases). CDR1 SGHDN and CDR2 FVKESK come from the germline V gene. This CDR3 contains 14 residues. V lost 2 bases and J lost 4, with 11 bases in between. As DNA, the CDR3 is TGTGCCAGCAGCCAAAGGGAGATTGGAGAGACCCAGTACTTC. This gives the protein CASSQREIGETQYF.

CDR3 residues: CASSLHRGTEAFF. The CDR3, as DNA: TGCGCCAGCAGCTTGCACAGGGGCACTGAAGCTTTCTTT. V is TRBV5-1 and J is TRBJ1-1, with 7 bases that match TRBD1. Trimming took 1 base from V and 4 from J; bases not matched to a gene: 1. In germline, CDR1 is SGHRS, CDR2 YFSETQ. The CDR3 sequence is 13 residues long.

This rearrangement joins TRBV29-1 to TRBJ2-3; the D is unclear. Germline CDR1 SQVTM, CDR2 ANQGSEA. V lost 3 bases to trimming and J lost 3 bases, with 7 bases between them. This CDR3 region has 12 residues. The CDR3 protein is CSVDSRTDTQYF. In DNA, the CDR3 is TGCAGCGTTGATAGTCGGACAGATACGCAGTATTTT.

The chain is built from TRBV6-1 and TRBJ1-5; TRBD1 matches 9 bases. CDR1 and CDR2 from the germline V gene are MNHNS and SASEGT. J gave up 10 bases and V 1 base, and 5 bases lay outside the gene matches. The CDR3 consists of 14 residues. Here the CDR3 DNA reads TGTGCCAGCAGTGAAGTCACAGGGGGCCAACCCCAGCATTTT. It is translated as CASSEVTGGQPQHF.